This TCR beta chain was identified in a study of shared clonotypes between healthy human individuals. For this clone: What it recognizes is unknown.

Regarding the study as a whole: Shared across a few donors were around 5% of the naive CD4 clonotypes. Measured sharing among donors was expected to vary with sequencing depth. Relative to their counterparts shared across all four donors, non-shared clonotypes exhibited diminished generation probabilities.

The CDR3 consists of 17 residues. The junction had 15 bases not matched to a gene; V was cut back by 3 bases and J by 6 bases. Germline CDR1 reads SGHRS; CDR2 reads YFSETQ. Positively selected for CCR7, the CD45RO-negative cells used as naive CD8 cells excluded terminally differentiated effector memory CD45RA+ cells. There were no recent acute infections or vaccinations among the donors, who were healthy HIV-negative adults. Profiled with immunoSEQ multiplex PCR; TCRdb holds only in-frame clones, not every one. The profile shows 2 million or so clones, about 95% of them singletons. This TCR came from a man between 18 and 29 years old in good health. The source material was naive CD8+ T cells sorted from blood. V is TRBV5-1 and J is TRBJ2-7, with 10 bases that match TRBD1. CDR3 nucleotides: TGCGCCAGCAGCTGGGGGCCGGGACAGGGGATAAGTAGCGAGCAGTACTTC. Protein sequence: CASSWGPGQGISSEQYF.